The present entry profiles one T cell receptor beta chain with its context. Different DNA sequences within this sample yield the same CDR3. The CDR3 contains 11 residues. Germline V gene sequence: CDR1 DFQATT, CDR2 SNEGSKA (reference sequence). The V end was cut by 5 bases, the J end by 4 bases, with 9 bases between. These data belong to a study of metastatic and nonmetastatic thyroid tumors. Study-wide background: Peripheral blood and tumor or nodule samples from malignant and benign thyroid patients were compared.

TCRdb re-analyzed the PCR reads using MiXCR. Here the sample spans tens of thousands of clones, 33% being singletons. Thyroid surgery had not been preceded by any treatment in any patient. The specimen sequenced was tumor tissue. This sequence originates from a female donor with papillary thyroid cancer or a benign thyroid nodule (not recorded which). Some clones in this sample may be carry-over from other donors' samples. The rearrangement joins TRBV20-1 to TRBJ2-7, with D perhaps assigned TRBD1 or TRBD2 (5 bases each). Written as DNA, the CDR3 is TGCAGTGCTCGGGACGGTTACGAGCAGTACTTC. This translates into CSARDGYEQYF.